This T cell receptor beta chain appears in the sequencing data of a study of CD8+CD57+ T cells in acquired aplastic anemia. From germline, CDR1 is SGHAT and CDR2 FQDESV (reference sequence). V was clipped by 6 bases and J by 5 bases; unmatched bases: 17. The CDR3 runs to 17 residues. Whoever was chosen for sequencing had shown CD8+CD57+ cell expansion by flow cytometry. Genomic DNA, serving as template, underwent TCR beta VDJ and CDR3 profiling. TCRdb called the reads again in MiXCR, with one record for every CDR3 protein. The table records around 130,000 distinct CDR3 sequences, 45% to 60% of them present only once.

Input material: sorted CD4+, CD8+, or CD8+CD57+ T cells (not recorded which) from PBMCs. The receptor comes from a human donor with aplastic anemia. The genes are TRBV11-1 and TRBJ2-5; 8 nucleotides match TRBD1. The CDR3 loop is CASSPDDRGVSRETQYF. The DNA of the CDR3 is TGTGCCAGCAGTCCAGATGACAGGGGAGTAAGTAGGGAGACCCAGTACTTC.